The source of this TCR beta chain is a study of T cell responses to AZD1222 COVID-19 vaccine. Across the whole study: Pooling was applied to second doses at about 4 or about 12 weeks.

As for this clone: Its antigen is currently unknown.

General study results and limits: Just a handful of people given AZD1222 tested seropositive at baseline. A mostly white British donor set with more females was recruited, and clonal diversity was possibly underestimated. Spike-specific TCR depth and breadth grew after two AZD1222 doses.

The method was immunoSEQ multiplex PCR; TCRdb's version includes in-frame clones alone and lacks a portion of them. This table has 100,000 to 150,000 clones, around 90% appearing once. This specimen consisted of peripheral blood, obtained on day 0 of AZD1222 vaccination. The sequence came from an adult in good health.

DNA of the CDR3: TGCGCCAGCAGCTTGGAAGGGGCAGATACGCAGTATTTT. It is translated as CASSLEGADTQYF. The V gene is TRBV5-1, the J gene TRBJ2-3; D is perhaps TRBD1 (5 bases). This CDR3 region has 13 residues. V lost 0 bases and J lost 4, with 6 bases in between. Looked up from germline, CDR1 is SGHRS and CDR2 is YFSETQ. Combining the CDR3 with reference TRBV5-1 and TRBJ2-3 gives the whole variable domain KAGVTQTPRYLIKTRGQQVTLSCSPISGHRSVSWYQQTPGQGLQFLFEYFSETQRNKGNFPGRFSGRQFSNSRSEMNVSTLELGDSALYLCASSLEGADTQYFGPGTRLTVL.